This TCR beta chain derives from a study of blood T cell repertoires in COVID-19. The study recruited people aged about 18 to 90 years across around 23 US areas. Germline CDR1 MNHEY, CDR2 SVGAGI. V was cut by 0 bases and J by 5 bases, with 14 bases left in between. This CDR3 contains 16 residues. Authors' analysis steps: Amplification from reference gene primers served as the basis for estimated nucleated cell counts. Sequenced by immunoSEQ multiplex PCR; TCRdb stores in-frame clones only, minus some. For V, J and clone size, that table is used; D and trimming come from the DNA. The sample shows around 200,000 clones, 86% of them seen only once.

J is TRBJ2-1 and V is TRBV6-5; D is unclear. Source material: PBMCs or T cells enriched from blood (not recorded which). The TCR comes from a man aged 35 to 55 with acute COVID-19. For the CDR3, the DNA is TGTGCCAGCAGTTACTCCCCGAGGAGCCGAAACAATGAGCAGTTCTTC. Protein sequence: CASSYSPRSRNNEQFF.